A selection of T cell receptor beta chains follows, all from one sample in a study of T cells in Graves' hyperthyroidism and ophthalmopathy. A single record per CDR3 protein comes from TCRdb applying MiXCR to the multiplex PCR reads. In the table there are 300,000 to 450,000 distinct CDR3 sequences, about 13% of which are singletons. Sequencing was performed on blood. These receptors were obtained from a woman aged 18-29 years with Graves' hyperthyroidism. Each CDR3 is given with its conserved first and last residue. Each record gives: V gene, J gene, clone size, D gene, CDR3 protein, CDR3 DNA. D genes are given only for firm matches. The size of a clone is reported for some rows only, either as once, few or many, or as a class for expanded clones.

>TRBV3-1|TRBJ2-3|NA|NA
CASSQVLVPDTQYF
TGTGCCAGCAGCCAAGTACTAGTTCCAGATACGCAGTATTTT
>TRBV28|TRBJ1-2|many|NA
CASSWGGPSNYGYTF
TGTGCCAGCAGTTGGGGGGGACCAAGTAACTATGGCTACACCTTC
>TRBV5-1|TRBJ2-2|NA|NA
CASSFQGGTGELFF
TGCGCCAGCAGCTTCCAGGGGGGGACCGGGGAGCTGTTTTTT
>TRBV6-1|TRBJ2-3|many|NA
CATRPYTDTQYF
TGTGCCACTCGACCCTACACAGATACGCAGTATTTT
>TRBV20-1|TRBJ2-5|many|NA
CSASKGGKETQYF
TGCAGTGCTAGCAAGGGGGGGAAAGAGACCCAGTACTTC
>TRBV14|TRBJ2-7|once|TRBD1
CASSQEVAGTGTYEQYF
TGTGCCAGCAGCCAAGAGGTGGCCGGGACAGGGACCTACGAGCAGTACTTC
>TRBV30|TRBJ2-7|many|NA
CAWSALTVSYEQYF
TGTGCCTGGAGTGCTTTGACAGTCTCCTACGAGCAGTACTTC
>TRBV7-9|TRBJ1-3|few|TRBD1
CASSLAGQGVISSGNTIYF
TGTGCCAGCAGCTTAGCGGGACAGGGGGTGATAAGCTCTGGAAACACCATATATTTT
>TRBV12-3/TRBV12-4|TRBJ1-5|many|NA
CASAGLNQPQHF
TGTGCCAGCGCAGGCCTCAATCAGCCCCAGCATTTT
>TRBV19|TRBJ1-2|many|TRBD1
CASSTSGTVDYGYTF
TGTGCCAGTAGCACCTCCGGGACAGTCGATTATGGCTACACCTTC
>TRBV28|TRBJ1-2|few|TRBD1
CASSGGTGWGYTF
TGTGCCAGCTCCGGGGGGACAGGGTGGGGCTACACCTTC
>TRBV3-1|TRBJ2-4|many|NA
CASSQGPDRTRAKNIQYF
TGTGCCAGCAGCCAAGGACCCGATAGGACCCGAGCCAAAAACATTCAGTACTTC
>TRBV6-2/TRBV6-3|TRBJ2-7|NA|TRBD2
CASVSGTSGRAEQYF
TGTGCCAGCGTCTCCGGGACTAGCGGGAGAGCCGAGCAGTACTTC
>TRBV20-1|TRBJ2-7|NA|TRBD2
CSAPTSGRAAEGEQYF
TGCAGTGCTCCGACTAGCGGGAGGGCCGCAGAGGGCGAGCAGTACTTC
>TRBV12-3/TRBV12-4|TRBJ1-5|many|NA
CASGKGTAYNQPQHF
TGTGCCAGCGGAAAAGGGACGGCTTACAATCAGCCCCAGCATTTT
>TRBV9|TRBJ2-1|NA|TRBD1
CASGPQDRSDDNEQFF
TGTGCCAGCGGCCCACAGGACAGGTCGGATGACAATGAGCAGTTCTTC
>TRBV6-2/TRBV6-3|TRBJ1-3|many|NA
CASSPDGFSGNTIYF
TGTGCCAGCAGCCCGGACGGATTCTCTGGAAACACCATATATTTT
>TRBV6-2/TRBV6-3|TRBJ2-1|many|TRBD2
CASRARLAYNEQFF
TGTGCCAGCAGGGCCCGACTAGCGTACAATGAGCAGTTCTTC
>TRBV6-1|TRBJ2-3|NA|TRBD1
CASSGETGGTDTQYF
TGTGCCAGCAGTGGAGAGACAGGGGGAACAGATACGCAGTATTTT
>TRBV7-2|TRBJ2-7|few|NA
CASSYLHQTWGPTYEQYF
TGTGCCAGCAGCTATCTACACCAGACCTGGGGGCCGACCTACGAGCAGTACTTC
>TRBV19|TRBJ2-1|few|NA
CATSKDEGRVEQFF
TGTGCCACCTCTAAAGACGAGGGGCGGGTTGAGCAGTTCTTC
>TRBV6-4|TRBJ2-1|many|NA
CASSDKAGDYNEQFF
TGTGCCAGCAGTGACAAGGCCGGGGACTACAATGAGCAGTTCTTC
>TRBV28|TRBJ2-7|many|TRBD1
CASSLGTGGASAFGQYF
TGTGCCAGCAGTTTGGGGACAGGGGGCGCCTCAGCTTTTGGGCAGTACTTC
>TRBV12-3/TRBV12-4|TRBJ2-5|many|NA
CASSSGGLETQYF
TGTGCCAGCAGTTCCGGGGGTTTAGAGACCCAGTACTTC
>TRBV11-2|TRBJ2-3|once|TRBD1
CASSLARQGADTQYF
TGTGCCAGCAGCTTAGCAAGGCAGGGGGCAGATACGCAGTATTTT
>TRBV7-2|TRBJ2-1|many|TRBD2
CASRLTRTSGLDEQFF
TGTGCCAGCAGACTAACCCGGACTAGCGGGCTCGATGAGCAGTTCTTC
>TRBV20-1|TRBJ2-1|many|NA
CSASLGSGAGNEQFF
TGCAGTGCTAGTTTAGGGTCCGGGGCAGGGAATGAGCAGTTCTTC
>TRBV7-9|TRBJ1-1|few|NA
CASSLPEGPLSEAFF
TGTGCCAGCAGCTTACCGGAAGGACCCCTATCTGAAGCTTTCTTT
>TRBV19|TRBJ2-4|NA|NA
CASSTRTGLSLQYF
TGTGCCAGTAGTACCCGAACAGGTCTATCCCTTCAGTACTTC
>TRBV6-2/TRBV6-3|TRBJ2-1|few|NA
CASSNSYNEQFF
TGTGCCAGCAGTAACTCCTACAATGAGCAGTTCTTC
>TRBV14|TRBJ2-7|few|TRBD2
CASSRSGTSGFYEQYF
TGTGCCAGCAGCCGATCCGGGACTAGCGGATTCTACGAGCAGTACTTC